The rows below give T cell receptor beta chains drawn from one sample of a study of OX40 agonist ivuxolimab in advanced cancers. Clones were sequenced by immunoSEQ multiplex PCR, and TCRdb holds only the in-frame ones, with some missing. The table shows approximately 15,000 clones, with approximately 82% occurring only once. Sequenced here: CD4+ or CD8+ T cells sorted from blood, sampled in a trial of the OX40 agonist ivuxolimab. These receptors were collected from an adult with an advanced solid tumor such as melanoma, head and neck, liver or kidney cancer. Both conserved end residues are part of each CDR3. Fields, in order: V gene, CDR3 length, J gene, CDR3 protein.

>TRBV10-1|14|TRBJ2-1
CASRVKDSPHEQFF
>TRBV11-2|17|TRBJ2-7
CASSFFSRELLSYEQYF
>TRBV4-1|11|TRBJ2-5
CASSQVGTQYF
>TRBV5-6|14|TRBJ2-3
CASSLGSGVDTQYF
>TRBV7-9|12|TRBJ2-2
CASSLGTGELFF
>TRBV4-2|13|TRBJ1-1
CASSYSGQGVSFF
>TRBV6-1|14|TRBJ2-2
CASSEARGWGELFF
>TRBV6-1|16|TRBJ1-1
CASSDWAGPQNTEAFF
>TRBV5-4|13|TRBJ2-7
CASSEGDNYEQYF
>TRBV5-5|16|TRBJ1-3
CASSLPGQASGNTIYF
>TRBV28|14|TRBJ2-5
CASSFKGKVETQYF
>TRBV5-1|14|TRBJ1-5
CASSLDSSNQPQHF
>TRBV7-3|14|TRBJ2-1
CASSLQGGTNEQFF
>TRBV11-3|11|TRBJ2-2
CASTEGGELFF
>TRBV9|13|TRBJ1-1
CASSADRSTEAFF
>TRBV27|14|TRBJ1-1
CASSFSGTPTEAFF
>TRBV5-1|14|TRBJ1-1
CASSQDRERAEAFF
>TRBV7-9|13|TRBJ2-5
CASRNRGGETQYF
>TRBV4-1|18|TRBJ2-1
CASSQNPPVTSPYNEQFF
>TRBV7-9|17|TRBJ2-1
CASSGGLAGVRYNEQFF
>TRBV2|14|TRBJ2-1
CASSRLAGYSEQFF
>TRBV9|15|TRBJ2-3
CASSVGGLARDTQYF
>TRBV29-1|11|TRBJ1-1
CSARGSTEAFF
>TRBV9|13|TRBJ1-2
CASSVGDNYGYTF
>TRBV19|15|TRBJ2-1
CASSMSDSSYNEQFF
>TRBV5-4|14|TRBJ2-7
CASSLGGTIYEQYF
>TRBV6-6|14|TRBJ2-7
CASSPRDRDNEQYF
>TRBV4-3|13|TRBJ2-7
CASSQDPRGEQYF
>TRBV5-1|15|TRBJ2-5
CASSLVPGGQETQYF
>TRBV5-1|14|TRBJ2-7
CASSSYSGTYEQYF
>TRBV2|15|TRBJ1-4
CASSEGETTNEKLFF
>TRBV28|15|TRBJ2-1
CASSFFTGWANEQFF
>TRBV7-6|15|TRBJ1-4
CASSPEGQRDEKLFF
>TRBV6-1|16|TRBJ2-1
CASSDYTWAVGNEQFF
>TRBV4-1|13|TRBJ2-7
CASSGMGGTEQYF
>TRBV5-4|12|TRBJ1-2
CASSLDSYGYTF
>TRBV9|13|TRBJ1-5
CASSAFEGQPQHF
>TRBV4-3|16|TRBJ2-7
CASGQDLGTSPYEQYF
>TRBV6-1|15|TRBJ2-1
CASSGYSGPPYEQFF
>TRBV18|15|TRBJ2-7
CASSPPVQGKYEQYF
>TRBV5-5|15|TRBJ1-2
CASSSYRGSNYGYTF
>TRBV27|13|TRBJ2-1
CASSLSGDNEQFF
>TRBV2|15|TRBJ2-5
CASSDAWRGQETQYF
>TRBV14|16|TRBJ2-3
CASSPGLAGIVNTQYF
>TRBV13|15|TRBJ1-1
CASSLRGGGGTEAFF
>TRBV7-2|15|TRBJ2-7
CASSLDGTGGYEQYF
>TRBV5-4|13|TRBJ2-7
CASSPGPSNEQYF
>TRBV5-8|15|TRBJ1-1
CASSLGPGEGTEAFF
>TRBV9|16|TRBJ2-3
CASSPRTGGFADTQYF
>TRBV6-5|14|TRBJ2-5
CASSFPGQQETQYF
>TRBV7-3|15|TRBJ2-3
CASSSGQGGTDTQYF
>TRBV6-5|12|TRBJ2-7
CASGQDPYEQYF
>TRBV6-5|16|TRBJ1-5
CASSYSRQYMDQPQHF
>TRBV2|15|TRBJ2-1
CASSGDGNSYNEQFF
>TRBV21-1|10|TRBJ2-3
CASSGPDRGF
>TRBV28|13|TRBJ2-5
CASRDSLQETQYF
>TRBV4-1|16|TRBJ2-1
CASSQVGRVRNNEQFF
>TRBV4-3|13|TRBJ2-7
CASSQEQGYEQYF
>TRBV6-5|15|TRBJ1-5
CASSSGQGGGQPQHF